This entry describes one TCR beta chain. Its antigen is still unknown. This entry is derived from a study of CD4+ T cells in melanoma. Trimming cost V 1 base and J 4 bases, with 17 bases left between them. The CDR3 loop spans 17 amino acids. Germline lookup yields CDR1 LNHDA and CDR2 SQIVND (reference sequence). General observations from the study: CD8+ T cell, macrophage and B cell function reportedly correlated with neoantigen-specific CD4+ T cells.

TCRdb keeps only in-frame clones here, not all; method: immunoSEQ multiplex PCR. The table includes 140,000 or so clones, about nine tenths detected once. This receptor was identified in a human donor with melanoma. The J gene is TRBJ1-3, the V gene TRBV19; a weak D match, TRBD1 (5 bases). In nucleotides, the CDR3 is TGTGCCAGTAGTATAGCCCGGGACTCGAGAGGGGGAAACACCATATATTTT. Encoded protein: CASSIARDSRGGNTIYF.